This T cell receptor beta chain was observed in a study of T-cell reconstitution after alpha-beta-depleted transplantation in children (dated by TCRdb to about 2016). Describing the broader study: T-cell immune reconstitution after TCRalphabeta/CD19-depleted allogeneic hematopoietic cell transplantation in children was quantitatively tracked in the study by means of TCR repertoire profiling. Here is what the overall study found, with its caveats: Apparently early alphabetaT-cell count recovery about two months after transplant reportedly relied on only several hundred rapidly expanded clones derived from non-depleted graft cells. In some patients, the high TCRbeta diversity seen at day 60 was put down to recipient T cells and intrathymic progenitors that had survived conditioning. The frequencies of hyperexpanded clones fell over the following months, and after one year, T-cell counts and TCRbeta diversity were mostly attributed to newly produced T cells.

In the paper's terms, the treatment or condition label means: allogeneic hematopoietic cell transplantation with graft depleted of TCRalphabeta T cells and CD19 B cells. The children who served as transplant recipients had been given grafts of TCRalphabeta/CD19-depleted allogeneic hematopoietic cells. The receptor library was made with PCR. These reads were obtained on an Illumina HiSeq 2500. TCR libraries were prepared with molecular barcoding, using unique molecular identifiers to normalize TCRbeta repertoire quantification. Clones were called with MiXCR by TCRdb after fastp trimmed the public reads at Q25, and only in-frame beta chains were retained. For every CDR3 protein sequence, its rows merge into one entry that carries the most common genes and DNA. This sample has under 750,000 distinct CDR3 sequences in its table, and roughly 23% of those were observed once. The top ten constitute roughly an eighth of the sample.

The CDR3, from cysteine to phenylalanine, totals 14 residues. Only the CDR3 DNA is retained, 42 bases long and in frame from the first base. V was cut back by 5 bases and J by 3 bases, leaving a gap of 17 bases between them. According to the germline V gene (reference sequence), CDR1 reads DFQATT and CDR2 reads SNEGSKA. This clonotype appeared a few times. No cognate antigen has been identified for it. No quality values exist for individual bases; no much larger clone is one base distant. The sequence joins TRBV20-1 to TRBJ2-7, with TRBD1 tentatively as D gene (5 bases match). Source: PBMCs, mostly from graft donor cells, taken 360 days after TCRalphabeta/CD19-depleted stem cell transplant. The receptor comes from a boy under two years old who had a stem cell transplant for acute myeloid leukemia, so the T cells may come from the graft donor. The sequence in DNA is TGCAGTGCTCAACCGACAGCGCCCTACTACGAGCAGTACTTC. It specifies CSAQPTAPYYEQYF.